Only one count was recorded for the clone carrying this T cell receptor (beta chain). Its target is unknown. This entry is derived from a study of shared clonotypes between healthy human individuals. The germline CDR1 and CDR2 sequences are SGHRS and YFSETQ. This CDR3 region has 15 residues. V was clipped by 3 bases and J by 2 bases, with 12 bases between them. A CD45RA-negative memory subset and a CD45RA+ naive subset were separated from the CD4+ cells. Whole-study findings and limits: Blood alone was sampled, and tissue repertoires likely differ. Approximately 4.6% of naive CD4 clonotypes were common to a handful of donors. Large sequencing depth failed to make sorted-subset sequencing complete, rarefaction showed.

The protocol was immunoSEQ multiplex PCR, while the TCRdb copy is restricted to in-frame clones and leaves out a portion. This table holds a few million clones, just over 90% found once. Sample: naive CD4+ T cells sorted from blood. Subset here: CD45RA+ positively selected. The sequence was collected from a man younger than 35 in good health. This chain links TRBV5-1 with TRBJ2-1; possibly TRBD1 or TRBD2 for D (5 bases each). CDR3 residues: CASSSGEGPYNEQFF. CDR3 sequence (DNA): TGCGCCAGCAGCTCCGGTGAGGGACCCTACAATGAGCAGTTCTTC.